The T cell receptor (beta chain) described here comes from a study of blood T cell repertoires in COVID-19. In the study overall: Samples taken during acute and convalescent COVID-19 were collected in the United States, Italy and Spain. PBMCs, B-cell-depleted T cells, or T cells were the source of the cDNA or gDNA that made up the material.

CDR3 length: 15 residues. Germline V gene data show CDR1 as SGHAT and CDR2 as FQNNGV. The trim removed 6 bases at V and 2 bases at J, leaving 7 bases unmatched. Patients from Seattle were sampled longitudinally, starting during active infection. Study processing details: Estimation of nucleated cell counts relied on the amplification of reference gene primers. The protocol was immunoSEQ multiplex PCR, while the TCRdb copy is restricted to in-frame clones and leaves out a portion. The V and J calls and the clone size are those of that table, but D and trimming were determined from the DNA. The sample yields about 200,000 clones, more than 75% seen once.

This sequence joins TRBV11-2 and TRBJ2-7; 10 bases are shared with TRBD2. The specimen was peripheral blood. The source is an elderly woman with COVID-19, enrolled during active disease. The CDR3 DNA sequence: TGTGCCAGCAGGCAGCTAGCGGGAGATGCCTACGAGCAGTACTTC. This sequence encodes CASRQLAGDAYEQYF.